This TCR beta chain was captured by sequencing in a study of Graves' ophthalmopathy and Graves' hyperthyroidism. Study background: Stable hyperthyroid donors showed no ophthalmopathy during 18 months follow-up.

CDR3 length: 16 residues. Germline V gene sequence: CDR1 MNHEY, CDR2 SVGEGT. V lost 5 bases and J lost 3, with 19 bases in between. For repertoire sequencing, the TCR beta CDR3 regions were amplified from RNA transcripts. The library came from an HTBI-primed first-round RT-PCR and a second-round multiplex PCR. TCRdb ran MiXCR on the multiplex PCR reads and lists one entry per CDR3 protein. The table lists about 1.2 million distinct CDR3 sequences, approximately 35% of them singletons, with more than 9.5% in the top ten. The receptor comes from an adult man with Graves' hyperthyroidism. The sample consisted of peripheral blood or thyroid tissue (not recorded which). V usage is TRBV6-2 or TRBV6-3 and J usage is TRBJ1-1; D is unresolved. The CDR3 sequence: CASSPHRGTKDTEAFF. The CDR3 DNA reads TGTGCCAGCAGTCCCCACCGGGGAACTAAAGACACTGAAGCTTTCTTT.